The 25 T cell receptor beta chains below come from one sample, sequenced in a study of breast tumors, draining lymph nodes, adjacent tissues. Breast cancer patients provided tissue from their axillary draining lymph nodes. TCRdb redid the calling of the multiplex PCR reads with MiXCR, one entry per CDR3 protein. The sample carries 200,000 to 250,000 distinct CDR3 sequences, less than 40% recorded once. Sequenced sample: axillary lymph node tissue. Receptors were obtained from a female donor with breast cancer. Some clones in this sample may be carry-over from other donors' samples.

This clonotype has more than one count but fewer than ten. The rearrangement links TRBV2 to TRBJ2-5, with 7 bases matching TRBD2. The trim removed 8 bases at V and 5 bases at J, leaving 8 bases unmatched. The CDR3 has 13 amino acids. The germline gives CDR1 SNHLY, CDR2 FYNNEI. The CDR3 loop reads CASSREVMETQYF. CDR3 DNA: TGTGCCAGCTCTCGGGAGGTTATGGAGACCCAGTACTTC.

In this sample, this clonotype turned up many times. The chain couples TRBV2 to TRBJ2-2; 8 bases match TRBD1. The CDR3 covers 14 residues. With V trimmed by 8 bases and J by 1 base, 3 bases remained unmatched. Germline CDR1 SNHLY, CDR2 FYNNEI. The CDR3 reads CASVGQGNTGELFF. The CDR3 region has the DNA TGTGCCAGCGTCGGACAGGGGAACACCGGGGAGCTGTTTTTT. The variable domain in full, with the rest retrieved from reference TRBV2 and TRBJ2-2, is EPEVTQTPSHQVTQMGQEVILRCVPISNHLYFYWYRQILGQKVEFLVSFYNNEISEKSEIFDDQFSVERPDGSNFTLKIRSTKLEDSAMYFCASVGQGNTGELFFGEGSRLTVL.

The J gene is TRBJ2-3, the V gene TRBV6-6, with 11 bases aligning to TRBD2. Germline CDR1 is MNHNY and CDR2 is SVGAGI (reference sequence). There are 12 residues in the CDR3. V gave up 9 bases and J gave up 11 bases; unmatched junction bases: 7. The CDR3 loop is CASASGGNEQYF. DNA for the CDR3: TGTGCCAGTGCTAGCGGGGGGAATGAGCAGTATTTT.

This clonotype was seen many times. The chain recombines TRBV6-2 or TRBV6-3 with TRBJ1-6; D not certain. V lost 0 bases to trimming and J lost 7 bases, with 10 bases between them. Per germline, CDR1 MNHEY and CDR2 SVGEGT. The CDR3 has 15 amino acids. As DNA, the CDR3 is TGTGCCAGCAGTTACTCAGGCCGCACAAATTCACCCCTCCACTTT. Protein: CASSYSGRTNSPLHF.

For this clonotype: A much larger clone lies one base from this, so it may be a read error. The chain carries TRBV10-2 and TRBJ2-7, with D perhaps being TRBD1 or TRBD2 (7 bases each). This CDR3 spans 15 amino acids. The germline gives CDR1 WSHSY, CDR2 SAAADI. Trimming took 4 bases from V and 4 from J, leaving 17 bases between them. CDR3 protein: CASSGSGRGPYEQYF. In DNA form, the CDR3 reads TGCGCCAGCAGTGGGTCGGGGAGGGGGCCGTACGAGCAGTACTTC.

CDR3 residues: CASSLYRYFYEQYF. The DNA of the CDR3 is TGTGCCAGCAGTTTATACAGGTATTTTTACGAGCAGTACTTC. This rearrangement joins TRBV28 to TRBJ2-7, with a tentative D call TRBD1 (5 bases). In germline, CDR1 is MDHEN, CDR2 SYDVKM. Between the trimmed V and J ends, which lost 1 base and 4 bases, there was a span of 11 bases. The CDR3 spans 14 residues.

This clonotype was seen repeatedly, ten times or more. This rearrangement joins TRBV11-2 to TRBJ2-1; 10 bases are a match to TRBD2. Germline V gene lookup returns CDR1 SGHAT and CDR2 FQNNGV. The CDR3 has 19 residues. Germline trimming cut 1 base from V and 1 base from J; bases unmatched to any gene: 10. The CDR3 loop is CASSLGTSGDHPSYNEQFF. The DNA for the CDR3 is TGTGCCAGCAGCTTAGGTACTAGCGGGGACCACCCTTCCTACAATGAGCAGTTCTTC.

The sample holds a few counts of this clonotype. Here the CDR3 DNA reads TGTGCCAGCTCCCGGGACGGACTTGCTTCCTACAATGAGCAGTTCTTC. Translation: CASSRDGLASYNEQFF. The chain links TRBV18 to TRBJ2-1; D could derive from TRBD1 or TRBD2 (5 bases each). The CDR3 runs to 16 residues. The germline gives CDR1 KGHSH, CDR2 LQKENI. Trimming left V 6 bases short and J 1 base short, with 16 bases between.

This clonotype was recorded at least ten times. CDR3 in amino acids: CAVGGVRSPLHF. CDR3 DNA: TGTGCCGTAGGGGGGGTTCGCTCACCCCTCCACTTT. This sequence joins TRBV10-3 and TRBJ1-6; tentative D call: TRBD1 (6 bases). Germline V gene lookup returns CDR1 ENHRY and CDR2 SYGVKD. The CDR3 extends over 12 amino acids. Trimming cost V 11 bases and J 10 bases, with 15 bases left between them.

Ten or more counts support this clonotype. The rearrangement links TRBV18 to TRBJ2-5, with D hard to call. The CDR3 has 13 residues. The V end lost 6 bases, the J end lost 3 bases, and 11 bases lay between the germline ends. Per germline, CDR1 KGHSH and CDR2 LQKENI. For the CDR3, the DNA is TGTGCCAGCTCGCCGGCAGCCGAAGAGACCCAGTACTTC. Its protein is CASSPAAEETQYF.

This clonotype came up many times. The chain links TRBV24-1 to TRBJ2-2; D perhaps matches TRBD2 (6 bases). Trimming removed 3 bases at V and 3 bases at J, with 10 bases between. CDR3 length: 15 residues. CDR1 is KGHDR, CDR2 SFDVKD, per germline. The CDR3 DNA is TGTGCCACCAGTGATCCGGGACTGGACACCGGGGAGCTGTTTTTT. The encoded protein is CATSDPGLDTGELFF.

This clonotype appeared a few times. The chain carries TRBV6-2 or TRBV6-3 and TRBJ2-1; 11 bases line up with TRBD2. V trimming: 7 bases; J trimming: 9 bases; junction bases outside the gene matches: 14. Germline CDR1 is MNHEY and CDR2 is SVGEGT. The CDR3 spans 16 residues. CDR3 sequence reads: CASIPVAGGGTTEQFF. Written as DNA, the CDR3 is TGTGCCAGCATCCCCGTAGCGGGAGGGGGTACAACTGAGCAGTTCTTC.

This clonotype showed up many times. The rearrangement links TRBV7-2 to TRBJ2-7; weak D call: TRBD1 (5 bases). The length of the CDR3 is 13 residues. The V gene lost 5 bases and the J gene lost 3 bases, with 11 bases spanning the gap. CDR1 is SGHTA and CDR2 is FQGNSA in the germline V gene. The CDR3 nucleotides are TGTGCCAGCAGCCCCATGGACATCTACGAGCAGTACTTC. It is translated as CASSPMDIYEQYF.

The CDR3 nucleotides read TGTGCCAGCAGTCTCAGGGCGACTGAAAAACTGTTTTTT. Amino acid sequence: CASSLRATEKLFF. The J gene is TRBJ1-4, the V gene TRBV2, with a tentative D call TRBD1 (5 bases). The V end was cut by 5 bases, the J end by 7 bases, with 11 bases between. The CDR3 sequence is 13 residues long. Per germline, CDR1 SNHLY and CDR2 FYNNEI.

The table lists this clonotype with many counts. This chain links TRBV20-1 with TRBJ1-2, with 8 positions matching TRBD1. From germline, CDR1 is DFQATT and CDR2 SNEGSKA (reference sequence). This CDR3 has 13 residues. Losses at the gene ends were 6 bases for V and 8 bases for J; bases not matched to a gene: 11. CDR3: CSAVNQGAGGYTF. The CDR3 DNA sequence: TGCAGTGCCGTCAATCAGGGGGCTGGGGGCTACACCTTC.

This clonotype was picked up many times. The CDR3 region has the DNA TGTGCCAGCAGTGATTCGGACGGTTCGGTTCATGGCTACACCTTC. As protein: CASSDSDGSVHGYTF. This sequence joins TRBV6-1 and TRBJ1-2; the D is unclear. Germline lookup yields CDR1 MNHNS and CDR2 SASEGT. Trimming stripped 3 bases from V and 6 bases from J, with 17 bases between. This CDR3 is built from 15 residues.

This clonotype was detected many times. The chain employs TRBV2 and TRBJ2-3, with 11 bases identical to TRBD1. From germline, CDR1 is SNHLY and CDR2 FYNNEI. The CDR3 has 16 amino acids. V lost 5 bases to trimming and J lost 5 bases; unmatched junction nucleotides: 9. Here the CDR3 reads CASSSTDRGHLDTQYF. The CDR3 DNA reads TGTGCCAGCAGTTCTACGGACAGGGGGCATTTAGATACGCAGTATTTT.

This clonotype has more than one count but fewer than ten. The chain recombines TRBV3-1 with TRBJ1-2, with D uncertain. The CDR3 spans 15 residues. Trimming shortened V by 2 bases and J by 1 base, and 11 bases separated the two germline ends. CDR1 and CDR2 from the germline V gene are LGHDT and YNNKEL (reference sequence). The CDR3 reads CASSQTQSFNYGYTF. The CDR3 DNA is TGTGCCAGCAGCCAAACACAGAGCTTTAACTATGGCTACACCTTC.

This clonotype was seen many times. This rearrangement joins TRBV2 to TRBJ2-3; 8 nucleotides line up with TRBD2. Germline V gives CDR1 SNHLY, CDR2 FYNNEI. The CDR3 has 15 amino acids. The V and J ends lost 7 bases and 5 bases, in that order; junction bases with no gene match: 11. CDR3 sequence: CASIRAGVGEDTQYF. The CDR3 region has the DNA TGTGCCAGCATCCGAGCGGGAGTGGGAGAAGATACGCAGTATTTT.

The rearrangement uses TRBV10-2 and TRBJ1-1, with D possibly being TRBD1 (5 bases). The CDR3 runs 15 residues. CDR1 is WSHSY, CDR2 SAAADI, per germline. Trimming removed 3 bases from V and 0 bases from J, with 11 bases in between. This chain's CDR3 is CASSDWGRMNTEAFF. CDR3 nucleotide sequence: TGCGCCAGCAGTGATTGGGGCAGGATGAACACTGAAGCTTTCTTT.

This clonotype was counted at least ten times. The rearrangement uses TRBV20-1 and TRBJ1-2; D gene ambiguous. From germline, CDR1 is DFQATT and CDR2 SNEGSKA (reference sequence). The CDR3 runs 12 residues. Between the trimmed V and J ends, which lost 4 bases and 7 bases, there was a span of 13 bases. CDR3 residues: CSANEERGGYTF. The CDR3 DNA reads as TGCAGTGCTAACGAAGAACGGGGTGGCTACACCTTC.

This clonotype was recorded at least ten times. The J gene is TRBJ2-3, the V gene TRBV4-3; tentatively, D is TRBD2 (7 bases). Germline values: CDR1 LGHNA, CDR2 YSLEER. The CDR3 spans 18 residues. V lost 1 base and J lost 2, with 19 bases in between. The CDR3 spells CASSQGGGGGYNTDTQYF. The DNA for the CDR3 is TGCGCCAGCAGCCAAGGCGGAGGGGGGGGGTACAACACAGATACGCAGTATTTT.

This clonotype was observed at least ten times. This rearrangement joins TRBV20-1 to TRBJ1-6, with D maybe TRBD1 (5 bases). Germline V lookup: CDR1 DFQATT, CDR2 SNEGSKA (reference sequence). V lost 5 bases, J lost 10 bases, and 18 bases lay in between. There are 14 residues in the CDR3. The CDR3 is CSAEPAGKWSPLHF. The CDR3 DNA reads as TGCAGTGCTGAGCCGGCAGGGAAATGGTCACCCCTCCACTTT.

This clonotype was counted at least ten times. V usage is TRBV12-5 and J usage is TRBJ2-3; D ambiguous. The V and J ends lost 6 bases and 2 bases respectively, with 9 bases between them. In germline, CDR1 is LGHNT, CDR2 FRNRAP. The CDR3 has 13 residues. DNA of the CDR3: TGTGCTAGTGGACAGCCCCCCACAGATACGCAGTATTTT. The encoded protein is CASGQPPTDTQYF.

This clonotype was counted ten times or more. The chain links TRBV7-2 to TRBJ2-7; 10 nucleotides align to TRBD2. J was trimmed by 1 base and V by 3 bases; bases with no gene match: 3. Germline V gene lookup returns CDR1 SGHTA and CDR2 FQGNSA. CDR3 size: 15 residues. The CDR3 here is CASSFSGGESYEQYF. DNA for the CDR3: TGTGCCAGCAGCTTCAGCGGGGGGGAGTCCTACGAGCAGTACTTC.